The clone carrying this T cell receptor beta chain was seen just once. The data originate from a study of tumor T cells in aggressive B-cell lymphoma. The CDR3 totals 14 residues. V lost 3 bases and J lost 1, with 9 bases in between. CDR1 MDHEN and CDR2 SYDVKM come from the germline V gene. Here immunoSEQ multiplex PCR was the method, and the copy in TCRdb shows in-frame clones only, minus some. The table lists under 550 clones, around 90% of them singletons. This TCR came from an adult with diffuse large B cell lymphoma. The V gene is TRBV28, the J gene TRBJ1-1; a weak D match, TRBD1 (6 bases). Sequencing was carried out using tumor tissue. CDR3 protein: CASSFGGSNTEAFF. Here the CDR3 DNA reads TGTGCCAGCAGTTTTGGGGGCTCGAACACTGAAGCTTTCTTT.